This TCR beta chain was recorded in a study of blood T cell repertoires in COVID-19. Study as a whole: COVID-19 samples, acute and convalescent, were from the United States, Italy and Spain. PBMCs, B-cell-depleted T cells, or T cells were the source of the cDNA or gDNA that made up the material.

Only in-frame clones appear in the TCRdb table, and some are missing; sequencing was by immunoSEQ multiplex PCR. This sample carries roughly 80,000 clones, roughly four fifths of them seen once, and the ten largest clones take approximately 12%. V lost 7 bases and J 6 bases, leaving 12 bases between the germline ends. Germline-derived CDR1 and CDR2 are SNHLY and FYNNEI. The CDR3 is 12 residues long. The specimen was peripheral blood. This sequence was found in a man older than 75 with acute or convalescent COVID-19. The chain has TRBV2 and TRBJ1-2; no reliable D call. CDR3 sequence reads: CASTSDSHGYTF. The CDR3 DNA reads as TGTGCCAGCACTTCAGATTCGCATGGCTACACCTTC. Combining the CDR3 with reference TRBV2 and TRBJ1-2 gives the whole variable domain EPEVTQTPSHQVTQMGQEVILRCVPISNHLYFYWYRQILGQKVEFLVSFYNNEISEKSEIFDDQFSVERPDGSNFTLKIRSTKLEDSAMYFCASTSDSHGYTFGSGTRLTVV.